The rows below give T cell receptor beta chains drawn from one sample of a study of neurological immune-mediated disorders. From the 5' RACE reads, TCRdb called clonotypes with MiXCR, one entry per CDR3 protein. The sample consists of about 60,000 distinct CDR3 sequences, about 3.5% of them appearing once. The sample consisted of PBMCs. Source of these receptors: a man aged 25 to 40 with multiple sclerosis. Both conserved end residues are part of each CDR3. The D gene is left open where the match is weak. Clone size appears in some rows only: once, few, many, or a class for an expanded clone.

CDR3nt | CDR3aa | d_gene | j_gene | len | abundance | v_gene
TGTGCCAGCAGCTTAGCCAGCGGGGGCCTCCTCCACGAGCAGTACTTC | CASSLASGGLLHEQYF | TRBD2 | TRBJ2-7 | 16 | many | TRBV11-2
TGTGCCAGCAGCCCCCGGGACGGTCATGGCTACACCTTC | CASSPRDGHGYTF | - | TRBJ1-2 | 13 | many | TRBV3-1
TGCAGCGTTGTTTGGTTGGGACGGAGCTCCTACGAGCAGTACTTC | CSVVWLGRSSYEQYF | - | TRBJ2-7 | 15 | many | TRBV29-1
TGTGCCAGCAGCCCCGCTCCGGGACAGCCGTCCGCTTTCTTT | CASSPAPGQPSAFF | TRBD1 | TRBJ1-1 | 14 | many | TRBV9
TGTGCCAGCAGCTTAGGGACAGGGGGCGAGCAGTTCTTC | CASSLGTGGEQFF | TRBD1 | TRBJ2-1 | 13 | many | TRBV7-2
TGTGCCAGCAGCTCTGCCGGGACTAGGGGCACAGATACGCAGTATTTT | CASSSAGTRGTDTQYF | TRBD2 | TRBJ2-3 | 16 | many | TRBV7-2
TGCAGTGCTTGGGGTAGCGGACCCTCCTACAATGAGCAGTTCTTC | CSAWGSGPSYNEQFF | - | TRBJ2-1 | 15 | many | TRBV20-1
TGCGCCAGCAGCTTCTTGGGGTCTTCCTACGAGCAGTACTTC | CASSFLGSSYEQYF | - | TRBJ2-7 | 14 | many | TRBV5-1
TGTGCCAGCAGCGCAAACCCGGCAGATACGCAGTATTTT | CASSANPADTQYF | - | TRBJ2-3 | 13 | many | TRBV7-6
TGTGCCAGCAGCCCGCTGGGGCTAAGCTACAATGAGCAGTTCTTC | CASSPLGLSYNEQFF | - | TRBJ2-1 | 15 | - | TRBV14
TGCGCCAGCAGCTTGGAACGTCTGGGAGGAAACACCATATATTTT | CASSLERLGGNTIYF | - | TRBJ1-3 | 15 | many | TRBV5-1
TGTGCCAGCAGGGACAGGGGGAACACCGGGGAGCTGTTTTTT | CASRDRGNTGELFF | TRBD1 | TRBJ2-2 | 14 | many | TRBV12-3/TRBV12-4
TGTGCCAGCAGCTTACAGGCTGCCTACAATGAGCAGTTCTTC | CASSLQAAYNEQFF | - | TRBJ2-1 | 14 | many | TRBV7-6
TGTGCCAGCAGCCAAGATCGCGGCAGGGACCCTTATGGCTACACCTTC | CASSQDRGRDPYGYTF | - | TRBJ1-2 | 16 | many | TRBV3-1
TGTGCCAGCAGCTTAGGGGTTATAGGAGGGAGTCAGCCCCAGAATTTT | CASSLGVIGGSQPQNF | - | TRBJ1-5 | 16 | - | TRBV7-2
TGTGCCAGCAGCTTAGAGGGGCTAGGCTCCTACAATGAGCAGTTCTTC | CASSLEGLGSYNEQFF | - | TRBJ2-1 | 16 | many | TRBV5-5
TGTGCCAGCAGTTACGGACTAGCGTCAGATACGCAGTATTTT | CASSYGLASDTQYF | TRBD2 | TRBJ2-3 | 14 | many | TRBV6-5
TGCAGTGCTAGAGACAGAACAGGGTTTTATAATTCACCCCTCCACTTT | CSARDRTGFYNSPLHF | - | TRBJ1-6 | 16 | many | TRBV20-1
TGTGCCAGCAGCTCCGGGGCCGGGGGTGAAGCTTTCTTT | CASSSGAGGEAFF | - | TRBJ1-1 | 13 | - | TRBV7-9
TGCGCCAGCAGCTTGGGACAGGGGGAGACCCAGTACTTC | CASSLGQGETQYF | TRBD1 | TRBJ2-5 | 13 | many | TRBV5-1
TGTGCCAGCGCTAACAGGGGTGGAACTGAAGCTTTCTTT | CASANRGGTEAFF | TRBD1 | TRBJ1-1 | 13 | many | TRBV7-2
TGTGCCAGCAGCCTAATGGGACAGGGGGCCACCTCTAACTATGGCTACACCTTC | CASSLMGQGATSNYGYTF | TRBD1 | TRBJ1-2 | 18 | few | TRBV28
TGTGCCAGCTCTCCAGGACAGGGCGGAGGCTACACCTTC | CASSPGQGGGYTF | TRBD1 | TRBJ1-2 | 13 | few | TRBV18
TGTGCCAGCAGTTGGGTGACTAGCGGGAAAACACCAGATACGCAGTATTTT | CASSWVTSGKTPDTQYF | TRBD2 | TRBJ2-3 | 17 | many | TRBV27
TGCGCCAGCAGCCATTTGACAGGGGATGAAGCTTTCTTT | CASSHLTGDEAFF | TRBD1 | TRBJ1-1 | 13 | many | TRBV4-1
TGTGCCAGCAGCTTTAGTCCTAGCGGGATACGAGAGACCCAGTACTTC | CASSFSPSGIRETQYF | TRBD2 | TRBJ2-5 | 16 | many | TRBV7-9
TGTGCCAGCAGTTTTAGCGCCCGCACAGATACGCAGTATTTT | CASSFSARTDTQYF | - | TRBJ2-3 | 14 | many | TRBV27
TGCGCCAGCAGCAGGGATCAGCCCCAGAATTTT | CASSRDQPQNF | - | TRBJ1-5 | 11 | many | TRBV5-1
TGCGCCAGCAGCTTGGTTGCATATGCAGGAGCAAATCCCTACGAGCAGTACTTC | CASSLVAYAGANPYEQYF | - | TRBJ2-7 | 18 | many | TRBV5-1
TGCGCCAGCAGCTTGGTAACTAAAACAGATACGCAGTATTTT | CASSLVTKTDTQYF | - | TRBJ2-3 | 14 | few | TRBV5-1
TGCAGTGCTAACAACCCGGGACAGGGGAGCACAGATACGCAGTATTTT | CSANNPGQGSTDTQYF | TRBD1 | TRBJ2-3 | 16 | many | TRBV20-1
TGTGCCAGCAGCTTCCGGGACAGGGGGAACGAGCAGTACTTC | CASSFRDRGNEQYF | TRBD1 | TRBJ2-7 | 14 | many | TRBV9
TGTGCCAGCAGTTACGGAGGATTGAACACTGAAGCTTTCTTT | CASSYGGLNTEAFF | - | TRBJ1-1 | 14 | many | TRBV6-5
TGTGCCAGCACCACTTCGGGGGGAAAGGTCACTGAAGCTTTCTTT | CASTTSGGKVTEAFF | - | TRBJ1-1 | 15 | many | TRBV3-1
TGTGCCAGCAGCGCCACGGACACCAACTATGGCTACACCTTC | CASSATDTNYGYTF | - | TRBJ1-2 | 14 | many | TRBV7-6
TGTGCCAGCAGCGGGGGGGCCCTTGGGGAAAAACTGTTTTTT | CASSGGALGEKLFF | - | TRBJ1-4 | 14 | many | TRBV5-5
TGCGCCAGCAGCTCGGGACTAGCGGGACGCTCCTACGAGCAGTACTTC | CASSSGLAGRSYEQYF | TRBD2 | TRBJ2-7 | 16 | many | TRBV5-1
TGCAGTGCTGGAGGAAGTAGTCGGGGAGCCAAAAACATTCAGTACTTC | CSAGGSSRGAKNIQYF | - | TRBJ2-4 | 16 | many | TRBV20-1
TGTGCCAGCAGTTACTCGGCCGGGGAATTCTTTTCTGAAGCTTTCTTT | CASSYSAGEFFSEAFF | - | TRBJ1-1 | 16 | many | TRBV6-5
TGCAGTGCTAGACTAGCGGGAGGTATTTACGAGCAGTACTTC | CSARLAGGIYEQYF | TRBD2 | TRBJ2-7 | 14 | many | TRBV20-1
TGCGCCAGCAGCTTGCTGGACAGGATCATTGAGCAGTACTTC | CASSLLDRIIEQYF | TRBD1 | TRBJ2-7 | 14 | many | TRBV5-1
TGTGCCAGCAGTCGGGGCACGGGCGAGCAGTACTTC | CASSRGTGEQYF | - | TRBJ2-7 | 12 | many | TRBV12-3/TRBV12-4